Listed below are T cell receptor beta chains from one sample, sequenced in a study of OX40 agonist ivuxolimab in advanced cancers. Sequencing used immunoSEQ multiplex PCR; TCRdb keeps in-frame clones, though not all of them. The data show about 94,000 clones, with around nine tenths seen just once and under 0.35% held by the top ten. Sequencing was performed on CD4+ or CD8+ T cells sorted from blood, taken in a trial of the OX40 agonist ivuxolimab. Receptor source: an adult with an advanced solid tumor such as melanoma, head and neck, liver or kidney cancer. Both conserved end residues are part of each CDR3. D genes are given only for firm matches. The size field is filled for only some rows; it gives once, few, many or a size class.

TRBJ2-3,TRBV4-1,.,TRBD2,TGCGCCAGCAGCCAGTACACCGGGACTAGCGGGACAGATACGCAGTATTTT,CASSQYTGTSGTDTQYF
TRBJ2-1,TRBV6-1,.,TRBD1,TGTGCCAGCAGTGAATGGGGACAGGGTGAGCAGTTCTTC,CASSEWGQGEQFF
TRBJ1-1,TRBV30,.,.,TGTGCCTGTAGGGGCCGAATGAACACTGAAGCTTTCTTT,CACRGRMNTEAFF
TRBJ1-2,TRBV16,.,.,TGTGCCAGCAGCCAATCGAGGGCCAGCTACACCTTC,CASSQSRASYTF
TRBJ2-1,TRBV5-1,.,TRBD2,TGCGCCAGCAGCCCTGATCGGCCTAGCGGGGGGTTGAGCTCCTACAATGAGCAGTTCTTC,CASSPDRPSGGLSSYNEQFF
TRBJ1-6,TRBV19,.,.,TGTGCCAGTACGGGTATGAGGGATTCACCCCTCCACTTT,CASTGMRDSPLHF
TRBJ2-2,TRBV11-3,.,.,TGTGCCAGCAGCCTGACGTGGGGGCGCGGCACCGGGGAGCTGTTTTTT,CASSLTWGRGTGELFF
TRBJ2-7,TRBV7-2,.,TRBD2,TGTGCCAGCAGCTTAGCGGATTTACTAGCGGGGGGGCGCTACGAGCAGTACTTC,CASSLADLLAGGRYEQYF
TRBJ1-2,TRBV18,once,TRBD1,TGTGCCAGCTCACCATCACGGGACAGGGGGGGCTATGGCTACACCTTC,CASSPSRDRGGYGYTF
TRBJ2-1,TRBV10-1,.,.,TGCGCCAGCAGTGAGTCACGATCCCTCGGGTCCTACAATGAGCAGTTCTTC,CASSESRSLGSYNEQFF
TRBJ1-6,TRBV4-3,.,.,TGCGCCAGCAGCCAAGATACAGCTGGTTCACCCCTCCACTTT,CASSQDTAGSPLHF
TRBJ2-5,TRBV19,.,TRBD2,TGTGCCAGTAGTATAGTTGGACTAGTCCGGACCCAGTACTTC,CASSIVGLVRTQYF
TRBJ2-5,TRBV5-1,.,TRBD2,TGCGCCAGCATACGGGCGGCTAGCGGGGGGGCAGAGACCCAGTACTTC,CASIRAASGGAETQYF
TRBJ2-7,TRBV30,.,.,TGTGCCTGGACCAACCGGGACACCCTTTGGCCCTACGAGCAGTACTTC,CAWTNRDTLWPYEQYF
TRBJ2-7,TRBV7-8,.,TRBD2,TGTGCCAGCAGCTTAGTTCCCCGGGGGGGCAGCTCCTACGAGCAGTACTTC,CASSLVPRGGSSYEQYF
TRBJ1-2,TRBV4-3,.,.,TGCGCCAGCAGCCAAGACAGGGTTGCCTATGGCTACACCTTC,CASSQDRVAYGYTF
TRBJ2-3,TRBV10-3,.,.,TGTGCCATCGCCCCGGGTGGAGTAGATACGCAGTATTTT,CAIAPGGVDTQYF
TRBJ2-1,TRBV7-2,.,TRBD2,TGTGCCAGCAGCTCTCGAGGGAGCGGGGGGTCAAGCTCCTACAATGAGCAGTTCTTC,CASSSRGSGGSSSYNEQFF
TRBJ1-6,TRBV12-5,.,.,TGTGCTAGTGGTTATTCCAGGGCTGCCAATTCACCCCTCCACTTT,CASGYSRAANSPLHF
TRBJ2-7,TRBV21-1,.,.,TGTGCCAGCCCAGCGGGGGGCCTCGGCGAGCAGTACTTC,CASPAGGLGEQYF
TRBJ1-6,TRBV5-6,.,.,TGTGCCAGCAGCTTGGTAAATTCACCCCTCCACTTT,CASSLVNSPLHF
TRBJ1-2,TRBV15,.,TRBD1,TGTGCCACCAGCACAGATGACACAGGGGGAACTAACTATGGCTACACCTTC,CATSTDDTGGTNYGYTF
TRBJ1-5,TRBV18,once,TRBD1,TGTGCCAGCTCACCTGGACAGGCAGATCAGCCCCAGCATTTT,CASSPGQADQPQHF
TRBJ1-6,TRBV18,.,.,TGTGCCAGCTCACCAGAACAGTATAATTCACCCCTCCACTTT,CASSPEQYNSPLHF
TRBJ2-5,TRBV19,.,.,TGTGCCAGTAGTCGTCGACAAGGGTTGGGGCTGGAGACCCAGTACTTC,CASSRRQGLGLETQYF
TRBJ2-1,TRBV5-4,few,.,TGTGCCAGCACCCCGAAGTTAGGGTCCAATGAGCAGTTCTTC,CASTPKLGSNEQFF
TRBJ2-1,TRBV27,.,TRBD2,TGTGCCAGCAGTTCCCGACTAGCGGGGGTGTACAATGAGCAGTTCTTC,CASSSRLAGVYNEQFF
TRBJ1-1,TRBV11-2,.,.,TGTGCCAGCAGCTTAGAGTATTGGCAGGCTATTTTTGAAGCTTTCTTT,CASSLEYWQAIFEAFF
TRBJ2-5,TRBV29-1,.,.,TGCAGCGTTGAACTATTGGGGGAGACCCAGTACTTC,CSVELLGETQYF
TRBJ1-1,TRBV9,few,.,TGTGCCAGCAGCGTAGATTATGACACTGAAGCTTTCTTT,CASSVDYDTEAFF
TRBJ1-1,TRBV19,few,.,TGTGCCAGTAGTATTCGACGGGAGAACACTGAAGCTTTCTTT,CASSIRRENTEAFF
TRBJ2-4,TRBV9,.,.,TGTGCCAGCAGCGTCAAGGGGGTCGGGACGGAAAACATTCAGTACTTC,CASSVKGVGTENIQYF
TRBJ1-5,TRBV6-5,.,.,TGTGCCAGCAGTCCGGGGGCAGGAAATCAGCCCCAGCATTTT,CASSPGAGNQPQHF
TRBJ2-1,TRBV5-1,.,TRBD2,TGCGCCAGCAGCTTGACTAGCGGGGGTTACAATGAGCAGTTCTTC,CASSLTSGGYNEQFF
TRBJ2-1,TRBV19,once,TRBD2,TGTGCCAGTAGTGTCTTACTAGCGGGGGGGCGCAATGAGCAGTTCTTC,CASSVLLAGGRNEQFF
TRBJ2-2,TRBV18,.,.,TGTGCCAGCTCACCACTTCTACAGGGAAGAAACACCGGGGAGCTGTTTTTT,CASSPLLQGRNTGELFF
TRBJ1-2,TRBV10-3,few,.,TGTGCCATCAGCCGGGACGGCGACTATGGCTACACCTTC,CAISRDGDYGYTF
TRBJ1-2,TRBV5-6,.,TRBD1,TGTGCCAGCAGCTTAGTGGACAGGGATAACTATGGCTACACCTTC,CASSLVDRDNYGYTF
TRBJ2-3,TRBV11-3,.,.,TGTGCCAGCAGCCCGCCCGATGGCACAGATACGCAGTATTTT,CASSPPDGTDTQYF
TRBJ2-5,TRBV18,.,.,TGTGCCAGCTCACCACTGAGGGGGGGCCGCCAAGAGACCCAGTACTTC,CASSPLRGGRQETQYF
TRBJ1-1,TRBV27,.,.,TGTGCCAGCAGTTTCGACGCGAATATGAACACTGAAGCTTTCTTT,CASSFDANMNTEAFF
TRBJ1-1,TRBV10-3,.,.,TGTGCCATCGCATTAGGGTCGAACACTGAAGCTTTCTTT,CAIALGSNTEAFF
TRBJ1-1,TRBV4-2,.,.,TGTGCCAGCAGCCAAGCTAAGGCAGGCACTGAAGCTTTCTTT,CASSQAKAGTEAFF
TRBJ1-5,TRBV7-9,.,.,TGTGCCAGCAGCCCGCAGGCGATAAATCAGCCCCAGCATTTT,CASSPQAINQPQHF
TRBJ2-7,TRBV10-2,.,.,TGCGCCAGCAGCCACTTCGGGACAACCTACGAGCAGTACTTC,CASSHFGTTYEQYF
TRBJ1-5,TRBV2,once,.,TGTGCCAGCAGTGAATGGGGACCCCCGGGGCCCCAGCATTTT,CASSEWGPPGPQHF
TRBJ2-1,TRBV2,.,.,TGTGCCAGCACCGCGTTAGGGGGGGCCTACAATGAGCAGTTCTTC,CASTALGGAYNEQFF
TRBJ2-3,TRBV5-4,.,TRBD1,TGTGCCAGCAGCTTGGGACAGGGCCACTTTGGGACAGATACGCAGTATTTT,CASSLGQGHFGTDTQYF
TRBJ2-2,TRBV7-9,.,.,TGTGCCAGCAGCTTAAATGGGGGCGCGAGCACCGGGGAGCTGTTTTTT,CASSLNGGASTGELFF
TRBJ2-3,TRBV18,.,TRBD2,TGTGCCAGCTCACCAAATGGACTAGCGGCCACAGATACGCAGTATTTT,CASSPNGLAATDTQYF
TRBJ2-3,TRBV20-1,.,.,TGCAGTCCAACAGATACGCAGTATTTT,CSPTDTQYF